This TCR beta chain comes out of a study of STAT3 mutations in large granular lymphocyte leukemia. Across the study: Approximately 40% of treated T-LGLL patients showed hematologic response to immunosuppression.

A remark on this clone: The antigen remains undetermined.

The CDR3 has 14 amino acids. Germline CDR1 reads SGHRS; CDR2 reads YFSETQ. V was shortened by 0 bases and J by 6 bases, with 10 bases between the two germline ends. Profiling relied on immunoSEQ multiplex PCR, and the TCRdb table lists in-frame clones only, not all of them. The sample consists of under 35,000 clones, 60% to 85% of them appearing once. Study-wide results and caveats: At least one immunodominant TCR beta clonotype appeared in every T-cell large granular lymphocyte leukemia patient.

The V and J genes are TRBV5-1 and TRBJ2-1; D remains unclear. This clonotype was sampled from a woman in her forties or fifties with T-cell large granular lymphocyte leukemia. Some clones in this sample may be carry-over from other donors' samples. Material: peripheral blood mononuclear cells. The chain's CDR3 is CASSLDAASNEQFF. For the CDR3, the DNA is TGCGCCAGCAGCTTGGATGCGGCTAGCAATGAGCAGTTCTTC. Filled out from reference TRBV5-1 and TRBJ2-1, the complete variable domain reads KAGVTQTPRYLIKTRGQQVTLSCSPISGHRSVSWYQQTPGQGLQFLFEYFSETQRNKGNFPGRFSGRQFSNSRSEMNVSTLELGDSALYLCASSLDAASNEQFFGPGTRLTVL.